This section outlines one T cell receptor (beta chain) sequence together with its context. The data are from a study of blood T cell repertoires in COVID-19. The repertoire was sequenced with immunoSEQ multiplex PCR; TCRdb's copy has only in-frame clones and lacks some. The sample has tens of thousands of clones; around 80% are singletons. Sample: peripheral blood. The TCR sequence derives from a human donor in a cohort sampled during active COVID-19.

This CDR3 reads CASSAQASYYGYTF. CDR3 nucleotides: TGTGCCAGCAGCGCCCAGGCTTCGTACTATGGCTACACCTTC. The genes are TRBV5-8 and TRBJ1-2; D ambiguous. This CDR3 is built from 14 residues. Trimming took off 4 bases at V and 3 bases at J, with 13 bases between the two ends. Germline-derived CDR1 and CDR2 are SGHTS and YDEGEE.